Described below is a single T cell receptor beta chain sequence and its context. This entry comes from a study of human T cells and chemical hapten exposure. Time point in this sample: patch test 1, 2 weeks after DPC sensitization. Treatment meaning: therapeutic diphenylcyclopropenone sensitization with weekly scalp DPC. Sequencing started from total RNA isolated from unfractionated whole blood. Trimming at V came to 2 bases and at J to 4 bases, leaving 9 bases not matched to a gene. This CDR3 has 15 amino acids. CDR1 and CDR2 (germline): DFQATT, SNEGSKA (reference sequence). TCRdb independently ran MiXCR on the RACE reads; one entry per CDR3 protein. The sample consists of 65,000 to 80,000 distinct CDR3 sequences, around 10% of them appearing once.

The chain combines TRBV20-1 with TRBJ2-3; 7 nucleotides align to TRBD2. Specimen: whole blood, collected in connection with sensitization to the hapten diphenylcyclopropenone (DPC). The receptor's source is a woman aged 45-65 years with alopecia areata. Some clones in this sample may be carry-over from other donors' samples. Here the CDR3 reads CSARIRGSGADTQYF. The DNA for the CDR3 is TGCAGTGCTAGAATCCGCGGGAGTGGGGCAGATACGCAGTATTTT.